Sequencing of this T cell receptor beta chain was carried out in a study of T cell repertoires in cytomegalovirus infection. About the study: The public TCR beta signatures pointed to both CMV infection and matching HLA type. Overall study results and limits: Dominating the ex vivo response were TCR beta clonotypes that were CMV-specific and HLA-C-restricted.

With 4 bases clipped from V and 1 base from J, the junction kept 1 base outside the gene matches. The CDR3 runs to 16 residues. Regarding this clonotype: Its antigen is unidentified.

TCRdb redid the calling of the reads with MiXCR, one entry per CDR3 protein. The sample records 450,000 to 650,000 distinct CDR3 sequences, roughly 43% being singletons. The sample here was cultured PBMCs, taken from culture after CMV antigen stimulation. The receptor's source is a human donor in good health (CMV status not recorded). Some clones in this sample may be carry-over from other donors' samples. V and J are TRBV12-3 or TRBV12-4 and TRBJ2-2, with 12 bases matching TRBD2. DNA of the CDR3: TGTGCCAGCAGTTCGGGACTAGCGGGGAACACCGGGGAGCTGTTTTTT. This translates into CASSSGLAGNTGELFF.